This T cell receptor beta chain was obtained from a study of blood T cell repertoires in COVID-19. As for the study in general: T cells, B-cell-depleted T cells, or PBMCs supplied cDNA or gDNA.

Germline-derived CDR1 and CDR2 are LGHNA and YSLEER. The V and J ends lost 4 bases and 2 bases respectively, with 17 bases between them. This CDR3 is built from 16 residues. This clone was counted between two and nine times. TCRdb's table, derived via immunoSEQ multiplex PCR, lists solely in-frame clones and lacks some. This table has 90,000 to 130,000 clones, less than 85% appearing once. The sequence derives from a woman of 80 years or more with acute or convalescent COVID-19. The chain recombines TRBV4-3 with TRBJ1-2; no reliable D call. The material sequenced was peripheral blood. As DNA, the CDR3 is TGCGCCAGCAGCCCCCGGGAGGGTGGGTTCAACTATGGCTACACCTTC. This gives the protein CASSPREGGFNYGYTF.